These T cell receptor beta chains were read from a single sample in a study of human T cells and chemical hapten exposure. TCRdb reprocessed the 5' RACE reads via MiXCR and lists one record per CDR3 protein. The data show tens of thousands of distinct CDR3 sequences, about 7.7% seen once. All receptors derive from a male donor in good health. The CDR3 runs from the conserved cysteine through the conserved F or W. A D gene is named only where the DNA matches it firmly. Where a row states a size, it is once, few, many or the class of an expanded clone; other rows omit it.

CAISELLTGGNSEAFF	TGTGCCATCAGTGAGCTGCTTACGGGCGGGAATAGTGAAGCTTTCTTT	-	TRBJ1-1	TRBV10-3	-
CASSLGKSGANVLTF	TGTGCCAGCAGTTTAGGGAAGTCTGGGGCCAACGTCCTGACTTTC	-	TRBJ2-6	TRBV12-3/TRBV12-4	-
CASSQNREGKLFF	TGTGCCAGCAGCCAAAACAGGGAGGGAAAACTGTTTTTT	-	TRBJ1-4	TRBV3-1	many
CASSFLGTVF	TGTGCCAGCAGTTTTCTCGGGACAGTATTT	TRBD1	TRBJ2-3	TRBV12-3/TRBV12-4	many
CASSGTGANTEAFF	TGTGCCAGCAGCGGGACAGGGGCAAACACTGAAGCTTTCTTT	TRBD1	TRBJ1-1	TRBV9	few
CASKPTGQFTEAFF	TGTGCCAGCAAGCCGACAGGCCAATTCACTGAAGCTTTCTTT	-	TRBJ1-1	TRBV12-3/TRBV12-4	many
CASNVHLMNTEAFF	TGTGCCAGCAATGTACACCTGATGAACACTGAAGCTTTCTTT	-	TRBJ1-1	TRBV6-1	many
CASSLFRLAGGLAKNIQYF	TGCGCCAGCAGCTTATTTCGACTAGCGGGAGGGCTAGCCAAAAACATTCAGTACTTC	TRBD2	TRBJ2-4	TRBV5-1	many
CASSQDNRFSGNTIYF	TGCGCCAGCAGCCAAGATAACAGATTCTCTGGAAACACCATATATTTT	-	TRBJ1-3	TRBV4-3	-
CASSADRSSYEQYF	TGTGCCAGCAGTGCAGACAGGAGCTCCTACGAGCAGTACTTC	-	TRBJ2-7	TRBV6-1	few
CASRAITRGMDCGQSYEQYF	TGTGCAAGTCGCGCTATTACTAGGGGGATGGACTGTGGGCAGTCCTACGAGCAGTACTTC	-	TRBJ2-7	TRBV12-2	-
CASTQTGTGGYNEQFF	TGTGCCAGCACCCAAACCGGGACAGGGGGCTACAATGAGCAGTTCTTC	TRBD1	TRBJ2-1	TRBV12-3/TRBV12-4	many
CASSYWQGPNTEAFF	TGTGCCAGCAGTTACTGGCAGGGCCCGAACACTGAAGCTTTCTTT	-	TRBJ1-1	TRBV6-2/TRBV6-3	-
CSVVVGGTEAFF	TGCAGCGTTGTTGTCGGCGGAACTGAAGCTTTCTTT	-	TRBJ1-1	TRBV29-1	many
CASSKTGGRTDTQYF	TGTGCCAGCAGTAAAACAGGGGGCAGGACAGATACGCAGTATTTT	TRBD1	TRBJ2-3	TRBV6-2/TRBV6-3	few
CASSYSSGGPSYEQYF	TGTGCCAGCAGTTACTCGTCGGGGGGGCCCTCCTACGAGCAGTACTTC	TRBD2	TRBJ2-7	TRBV6-6	few
CSVGLMNTEAFF	TGCAGCGTTGGTCTTATGAACACTGAAGCTTTCTTT	-	TRBJ1-1	TRBV29-1	-
CASSSLGYGDGYNSPLHF	TGTGCCAGCAGCTCCTTAGGTTACGGGGATGGCTATAATTCACCCCTCCACTTT	-	TRBJ1-6	TRBV7-2	-
CASSYSGRKRDQPQHF	TGTGCCAGCAGTTACTCCGGACGGAAACGGGATCAGCCCCAGCATTTT	-	TRBJ1-5	TRBV6-2/TRBV6-3	many
CASRDAGLLGSPLHF	TGTGCCAGCAGAGACGCGGGACTCCTAGGTTCACCCCTCCACTTT	-	TRBJ1-6	TRBV6-2/TRBV6-3	-
CASSQWSSGRENEQFF	TGTGCCAGCAGCCAATGGAGTAGCGGGAGGGAGAATGAGCAGTTCTTC	TRBD2	TRBJ2-1	TRBV14	many
CASSPDSGIKNEQFF	TGTGCCAGCAGTCCGGACAGTGGAATCAAAAATGAGCAGTTCTTC	-	TRBJ2-1	TRBV2	many
CASEKWTSGEGGELFF	TGTGCCAGTGAAAAATGGACTAGCGGGGAGGGCGGGGAGCTGTTTTTT	TRBD2	TRBJ2-2	TRBV6-1	few
CASSNQPGQGREEQYF	TGTGCCAGCAGCAATCAACCGGGACAGGGGCGAGAAGAGCAGTACTTC	TRBD1	TRBJ2-7	TRBV11-2	-
CASSKRRYSYEQYF	TGTGCCAGCAGCAAAAGACGTTACTCCTACGAGCAGTACTTC	-	TRBJ2-7	TRBV5-6	few
CASSDHATNEKLFF	TGTGCCAGCAGTGACCACGCAACTAATGAAAAACTGTTTTTT	-	TRBJ1-4	TRBV2	-
CASSLERIDSYNEQFF	TGTGCCAGCAGCTTAGAGCGAATTGACTCCTACAATGAGCAGTTCTTC	-	TRBJ2-1	TRBV7-8	few
CASSLRDYNSPLHF	TGTGCCAGCAGTTTGCGGGACTATAATTCACCCCTCCACTTT	-	TRBJ1-6	TRBV27	few
CASSSHWGVRTDTQYF	TGTGCCAGCAGCTCCCATTGGGGAGTAAGGACAGATACGCAGTATTTT	-	TRBJ2-3	TRBV7-9	many
CASSLTSGVDTQYF	TGCGCCAGCAGCTTGACTAGCGGGGTAGATACGCAGTATTTT	TRBD2	TRBJ2-3	TRBV5-1	few
CSVGDREGYGYTF	TGCAGCGTGGGGGACAGGGAAGGCTATGGCTACACCTTC	TRBD1	TRBJ1-2	TRBV29-1	-
CAISEAGNTEAFF	TGTGCCATCAGTGAGGCAGGGAACACTGAAGCTTTCTTT	-	TRBJ1-1	TRBV10-3	-
CNVVAGSNEKLFF	TGCAACGTTGTTGCAGGAAGTAATGAAAAACTGTTTTTT	-	TRBJ1-4	TRBV29-1	-
CASRQQGGETQYF	TGCGCCAGCAGACAACAGGGAGGAGAGACCCAGTACTTC	-	TRBJ2-5	TRBV5-1	few
CSVHVNYGYTF	TGCAGCGTTCACGTCAACTATGGCTACACCTTC	-	TRBJ1-2	TRBV29-1	many
CASSYSPLAGGNYEQYF	TGTGCCAGCAGTTACTCCCCGCTAGCGGGAGGAAACTACGAGCAGTACTTC	TRBD2	TRBJ2-7	TRBV6-5	few
CASSSTGGFNTEAFF	TGTGCCAGCAGCTCGACAGGGGGCTTTAACACTGAAGCTTTCTTT	TRBD1	TRBJ1-1	TRBV7-2	-
CSGKIAGIQYF	TGCAGCGGGAAGATAGCGGGGATTCAGTACTTC	TRBD2	TRBJ2-4	TRBV29-1	many
CASNLNRFYGYTF	TGTGCCAGCAACCTGAACCGCTTCTATGGCTACACCTTC	-	TRBJ1-2	TRBV7-2	-
CSVVRGSTGQTQYF	TGCAGCGTTGTTAGGGGCAGTACAGGTCAGACCCAGTACTTC	-	TRBJ2-5	TRBV29-1	many
CASSSPGGADTEAFF	TGTGCCAGCAGTTCCCCAGGGGGCGCGGACACTGAAGCTTTCTTT	TRBD1	TRBJ1-1	TRBV12-3/TRBV12-4	many
CSARGVSLFDEQFF	TGCAGTGCTAGAGGCGTGAGTCTCTTCGATGAGCAGTTCTTC	-	TRBJ2-1	TRBV20-1	many
CASSQLPLADGTYNEQFF	TGTGCCAGCAGCCAGCTCCCACTAGCGGATGGGACCTACAATGAGCAGTTCTTC	TRBD2	TRBJ2-1	TRBV4-2	many
CASSYTQSNQPQHF	TGTGCCAGCAGTTACACGCAAAGCAATCAGCCCCAGCATTTT	-	TRBJ1-5	TRBV6-5	many
CASSVPGSNTGELFF	TGTGCCAGCTCAGTCCCCGGCTCGAACACCGGGGAGCTGTTTTTT	-	TRBJ2-2	TRBV12-3/TRBV12-4	few
CASSVNGPFNYGYTF	TGTGCCAGCAGCGTTAACGGGCCGTTTAACTATGGCTACACCTTC	-	TRBJ1-2	TRBV11-2	-
CSARRDSYEQYF	TGCAGTGCAAGGCGGGACTCCTACGAGCAGTACTTC	-	TRBJ2-7	TRBV20-1	few
CANGQLSEPLHF	TGTGCCAACGGACAGCTCTCTGAACCCCTCCACTTT	-	TRBJ1-6	TRBV2	few
CASAFYDTEAFF	TGTGCTAGTGCCTTTTACGACACTGAAGCTTTCTTT	-	TRBJ1-1	TRBV12-5	-
CSAENLAGVTDTQYF	TGCAGTGCTGAGAACCTAGCGGGGGTCACAGATACGCAGTATTTT	TRBD2	TRBJ2-3	TRBV20-1	few
CASSQRASGRMVQFF	TGTGCCAGCAGCCAAAGGGCTAGCGGGAGGATGGTGCAGTTCTTC	TRBD2	TRBJ2-1	TRBV3-1	-
CAISGELAGDTGELFF	TGTGCCATCAGTGGGGAACTAGCGGGAGACACCGGGGAGCTGTTTTTT	TRBD2	TRBJ2-2	TRBV10-3	-
CASSPRTSGGRADTQYF	TGTGCCAGCAGCCCCCGGACTAGCGGGGGTAGAGCAGATACGCAGTATTTT	TRBD2	TRBJ2-3	TRBV7-8	many